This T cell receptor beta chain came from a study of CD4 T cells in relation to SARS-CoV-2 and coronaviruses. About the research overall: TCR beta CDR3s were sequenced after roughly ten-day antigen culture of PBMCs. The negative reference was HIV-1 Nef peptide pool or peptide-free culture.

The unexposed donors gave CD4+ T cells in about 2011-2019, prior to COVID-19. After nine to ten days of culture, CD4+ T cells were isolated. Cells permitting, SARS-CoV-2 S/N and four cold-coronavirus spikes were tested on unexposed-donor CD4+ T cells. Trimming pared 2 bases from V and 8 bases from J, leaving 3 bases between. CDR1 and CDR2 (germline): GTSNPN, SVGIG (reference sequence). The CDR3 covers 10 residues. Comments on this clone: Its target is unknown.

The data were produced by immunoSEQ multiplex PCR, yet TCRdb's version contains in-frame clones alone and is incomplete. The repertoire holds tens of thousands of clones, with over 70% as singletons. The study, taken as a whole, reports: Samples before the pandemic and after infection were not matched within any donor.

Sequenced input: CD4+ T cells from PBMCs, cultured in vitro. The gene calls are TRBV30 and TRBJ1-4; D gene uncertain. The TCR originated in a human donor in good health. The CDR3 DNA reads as TGTGCCTGGAGTCGAGAAAAACTGTTTTTT. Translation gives CAWSREKLFF. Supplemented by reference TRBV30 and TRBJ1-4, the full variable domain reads SQTIHQWPATLVQPVGSPLSLECTVEGTSNPNLYWYRQAAGRGLQLLFYSVGIGQISSEVPQNLSASRPQDRQFILSSKKLLLSDSGFYLCAWSREKLFFGSGTQLSVL.